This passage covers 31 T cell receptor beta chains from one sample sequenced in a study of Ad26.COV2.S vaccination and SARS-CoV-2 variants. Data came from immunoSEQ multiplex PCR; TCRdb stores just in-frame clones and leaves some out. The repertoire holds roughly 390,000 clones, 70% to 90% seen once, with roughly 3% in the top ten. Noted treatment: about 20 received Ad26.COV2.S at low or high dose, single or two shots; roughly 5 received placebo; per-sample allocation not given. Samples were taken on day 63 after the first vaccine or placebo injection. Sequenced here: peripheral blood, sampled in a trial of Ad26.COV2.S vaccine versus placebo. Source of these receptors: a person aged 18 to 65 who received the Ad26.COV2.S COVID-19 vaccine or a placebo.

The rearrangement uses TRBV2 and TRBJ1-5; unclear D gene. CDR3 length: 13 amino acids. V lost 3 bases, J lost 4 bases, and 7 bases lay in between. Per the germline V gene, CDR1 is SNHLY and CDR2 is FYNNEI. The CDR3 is CASSESANQPQHF. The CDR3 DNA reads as TGTGCCAGCAGTGAGAGTGCGAATCAGCCCCAGCATTTT. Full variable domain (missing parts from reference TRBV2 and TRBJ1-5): EPEVTQTPSHQVTQMGQEVILRCVPISNHLYFYWYRQILGQKVEFLVSFYNNEISEKSEIFDDQFSVERPDGSNFTLKIRSTKLEDSAMYFCASSESANQPQHFGDGTRLSIL.

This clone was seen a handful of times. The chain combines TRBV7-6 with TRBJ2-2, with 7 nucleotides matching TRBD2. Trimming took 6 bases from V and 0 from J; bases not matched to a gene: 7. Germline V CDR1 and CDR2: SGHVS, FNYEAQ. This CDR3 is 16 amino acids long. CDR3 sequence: CASSLTSVANTGELFF. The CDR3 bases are TGTGCCAGCAGTCTCACTAGCGTGGCGAACACCGGGGAGCTGTTTTTT.

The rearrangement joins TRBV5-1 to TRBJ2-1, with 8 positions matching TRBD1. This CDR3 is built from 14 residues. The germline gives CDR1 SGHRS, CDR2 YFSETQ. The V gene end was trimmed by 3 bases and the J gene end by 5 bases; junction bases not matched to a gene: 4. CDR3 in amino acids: CASSSGDRNNEQFF. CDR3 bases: TGCGCCAGCAGCTCTGGGGACAGGAACAATGAGCAGTTCTTC.

The CDR3 region is CATSEGGTEAFF. DNA for the CDR3: TGTGCCACCAGTGAAGGGGGCACTGAAGCTTTCTTT. V is TRBV24-1 and J is TRBJ1-1, with D possibly matching TRBD1 (6 bases). This CDR3 is built from 12 residues. Trimming stripped 4 bases from V and 4 bases from J, with 6 bases between. Germline V gene data show CDR1 as KGHDR and CDR2 as SFDVKD.

The CDR3 bases are TGTGCCAGCAGCGCCCCCCTAGCGGGGGGCCAGAACACCGGGGAGCTGTTTTTT. This encodes CASSAPLAGGQNTGELFF. V gene TRBV6-2 or TRBV6-3 combines with J gene TRBJ2-2; 11 nucleotides match TRBD2. Germline V gene sequence: CDR1 MNHEY, CDR2 SVGEGT. The CDR3 runs 18 residues. Trimming cost V 6 bases and J 1 base; bases outside gene matches: 10.

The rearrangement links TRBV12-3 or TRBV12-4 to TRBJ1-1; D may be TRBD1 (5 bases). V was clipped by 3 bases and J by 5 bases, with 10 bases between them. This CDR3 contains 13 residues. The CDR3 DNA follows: TGTGCCAGCAGTTTCGGGGGATGGACTGAAGCTTTCTTT. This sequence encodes CASSFGGWTEAFF.

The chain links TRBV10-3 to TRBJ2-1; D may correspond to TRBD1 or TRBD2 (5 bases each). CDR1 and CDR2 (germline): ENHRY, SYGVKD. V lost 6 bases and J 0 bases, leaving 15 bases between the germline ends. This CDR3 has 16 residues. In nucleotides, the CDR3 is TGTGCCATCAGCCTCGGGGACGGTGGCTCCTACAATGAGCAGTTCTTC. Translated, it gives CAISLGDGGSYNEQFF.

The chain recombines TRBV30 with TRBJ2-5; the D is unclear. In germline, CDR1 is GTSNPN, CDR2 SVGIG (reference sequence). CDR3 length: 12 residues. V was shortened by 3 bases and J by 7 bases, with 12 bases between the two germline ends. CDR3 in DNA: TGTGCCTGGAGCCAAACCCTAGGGACCCAGTACTTC. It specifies CAWSQTLGTQYF.

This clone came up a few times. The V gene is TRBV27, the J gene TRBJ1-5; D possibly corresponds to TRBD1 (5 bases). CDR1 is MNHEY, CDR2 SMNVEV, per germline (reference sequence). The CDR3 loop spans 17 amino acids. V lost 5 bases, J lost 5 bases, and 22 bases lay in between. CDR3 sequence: CASSPYRRGTDDQPQHF. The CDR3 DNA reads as TGTGCCAGCAGTCCATATCGCCGCGGGACTGATGATCAGCCCCAGCATTTT.

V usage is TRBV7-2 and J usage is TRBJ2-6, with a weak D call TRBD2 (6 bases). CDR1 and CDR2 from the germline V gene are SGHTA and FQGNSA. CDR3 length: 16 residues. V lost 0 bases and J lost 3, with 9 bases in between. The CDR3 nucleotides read TGTGCCAGCAGCTTAGCGCGGGGAGGTGGGGCCAACGTCCTGACTTTC. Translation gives CASSLARGGGANVLTF.

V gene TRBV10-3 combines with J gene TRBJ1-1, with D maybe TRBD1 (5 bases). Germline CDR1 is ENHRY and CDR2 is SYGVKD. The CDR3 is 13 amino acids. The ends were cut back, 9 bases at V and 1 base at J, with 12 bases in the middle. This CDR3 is CAMSGGENTEAFF. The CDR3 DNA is TGTGCCATGTCTGGGGGGGAGAACACTGAAGCTTTCTTT.

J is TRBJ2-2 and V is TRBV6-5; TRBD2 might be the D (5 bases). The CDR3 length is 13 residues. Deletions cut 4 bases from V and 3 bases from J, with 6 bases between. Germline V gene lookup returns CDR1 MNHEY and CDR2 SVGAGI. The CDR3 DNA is TGTGCCAGCAGTTCCGGGGACACCGGGGAGCTGTTTTTT. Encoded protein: CASSSGDTGELFF.

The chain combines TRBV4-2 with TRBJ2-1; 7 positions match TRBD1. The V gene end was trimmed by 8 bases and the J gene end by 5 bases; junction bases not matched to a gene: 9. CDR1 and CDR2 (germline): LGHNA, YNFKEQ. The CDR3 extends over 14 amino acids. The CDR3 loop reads CASRGQDGDNEQFF. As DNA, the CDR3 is TGTGCCAGCCGCGGACAGGATGGGGACAATGAGCAGTTCTTC.

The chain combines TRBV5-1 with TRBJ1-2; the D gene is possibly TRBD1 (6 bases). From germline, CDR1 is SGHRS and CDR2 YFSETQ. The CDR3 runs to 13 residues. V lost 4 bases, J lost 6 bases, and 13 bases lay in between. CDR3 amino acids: CASSSTGRDGYTF. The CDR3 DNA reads TGCGCCAGCAGCAGCACAGGGAGGGATGGCTACACCTTC.

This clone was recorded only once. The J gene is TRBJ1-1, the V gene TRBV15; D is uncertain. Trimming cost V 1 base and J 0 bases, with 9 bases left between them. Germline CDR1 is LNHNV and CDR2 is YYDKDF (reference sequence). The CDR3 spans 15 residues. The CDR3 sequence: CATSRVPDVNTEAFF. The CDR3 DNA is TGTGCCACCAGCAGAGTCCCTGACGTGAACACTGAAGCTTTCTTT.

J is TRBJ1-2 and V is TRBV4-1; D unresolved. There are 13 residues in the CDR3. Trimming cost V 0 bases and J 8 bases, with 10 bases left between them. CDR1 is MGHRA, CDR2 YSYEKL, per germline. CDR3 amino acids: CASSQDLVVGYTF. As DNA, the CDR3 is TGCGCCAGCAGCCAAGATCTGGTGGTGGGCTACACCTTC.

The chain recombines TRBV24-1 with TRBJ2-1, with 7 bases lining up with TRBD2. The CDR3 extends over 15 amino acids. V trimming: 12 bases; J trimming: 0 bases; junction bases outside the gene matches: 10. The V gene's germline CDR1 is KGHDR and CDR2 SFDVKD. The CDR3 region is CAFPPRGSSYNEQFF. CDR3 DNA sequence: TGTGCCTTCCCCCCGCGGGGGAGCTCCTACAATGAGCAGTTCTTC.

CDR3 in DNA: TGTGCCAGCAGTTACTCTCAAGGCTTCTACGAGCAGTACTTC. It encodes CASSYSQGFYEQYF. J is TRBJ2-7 and V is TRBV6-2 or TRBV6-3, with D unclear. Trimming took off 0 bases at V and 3 bases at J, with 9 bases between the two ends. Germline-derived CDR1 and CDR2 are MNHEY and SVGEGT. This CDR3 spans 14 amino acids.

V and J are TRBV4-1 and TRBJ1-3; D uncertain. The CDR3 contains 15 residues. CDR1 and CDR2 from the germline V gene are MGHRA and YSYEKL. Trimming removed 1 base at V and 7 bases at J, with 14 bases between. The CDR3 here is CASSQVPGTRNTIYF. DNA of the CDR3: TGCGCCAGCAGCCAAGTACCGGGTACCCGGAACACCATATATTTT.

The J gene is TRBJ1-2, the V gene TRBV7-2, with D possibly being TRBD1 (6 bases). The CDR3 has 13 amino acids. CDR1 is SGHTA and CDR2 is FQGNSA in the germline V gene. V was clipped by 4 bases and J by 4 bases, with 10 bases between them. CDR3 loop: CASSSGTLYGYTF. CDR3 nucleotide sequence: TGTGCCAGCAGCTCCGGGACACTCTATGGCTACACCTTC.

The CDR3 nucleotides are TGTGCCAGCCCTCCACCTCATAACCCCAGCGGCGCCCCACTTTATGGCTACACCTTC. Translation gives CASPPPHNPSGAPLYGYTF. V and J are TRBV28 and TRBJ1-2; no clear D gene. The CDR3 consists of 19 residues. Trimming pared 8 bases from V and 5 bases from J, leaving 33 bases between. CDR1 is MDHEN, CDR2 SYDVKM, per germline.

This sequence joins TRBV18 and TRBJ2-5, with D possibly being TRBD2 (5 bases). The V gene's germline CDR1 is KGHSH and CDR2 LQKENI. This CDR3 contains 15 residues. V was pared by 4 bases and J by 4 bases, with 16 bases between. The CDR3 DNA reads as TGTGCCAGCTCACTCATCCAGCGGAGCCTAGAGACCCAGTACTTC. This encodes CASSLIQRSLETQYF.

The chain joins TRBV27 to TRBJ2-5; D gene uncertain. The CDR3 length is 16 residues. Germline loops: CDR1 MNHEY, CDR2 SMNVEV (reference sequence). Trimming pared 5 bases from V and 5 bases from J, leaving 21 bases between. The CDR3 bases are TGTGCCAGCAGTCCTCTAAAACGTGGGCAGAGTGAGACCCAGTACTTC. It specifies CASSPLKRGQSETQYF.

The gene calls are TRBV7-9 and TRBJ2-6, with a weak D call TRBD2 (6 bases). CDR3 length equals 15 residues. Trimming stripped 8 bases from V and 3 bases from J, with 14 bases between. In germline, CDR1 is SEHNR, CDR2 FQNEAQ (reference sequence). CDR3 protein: CASSPGVGGANVLTF. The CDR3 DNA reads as TGTGCCAGCTCCCCGGGGGTTGGTGGGGCCAACGTCCTGACTTTC.

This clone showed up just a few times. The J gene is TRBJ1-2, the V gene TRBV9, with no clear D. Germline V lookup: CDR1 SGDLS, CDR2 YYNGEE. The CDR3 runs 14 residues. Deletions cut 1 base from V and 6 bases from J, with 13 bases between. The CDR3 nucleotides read TGTGCCAGCAGCGTAACCGATCAGGTTCATGGCTACACCTTC. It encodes CASSVTDQVHGYTF.

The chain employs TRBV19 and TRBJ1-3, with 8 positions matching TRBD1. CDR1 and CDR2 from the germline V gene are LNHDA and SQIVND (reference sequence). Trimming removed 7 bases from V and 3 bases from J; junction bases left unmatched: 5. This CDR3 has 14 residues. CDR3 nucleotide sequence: TGTGCCAGTACCCTGACAGGGGTTGGAAACACCATATATTTT. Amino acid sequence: CASTLTGVGNTIYF.

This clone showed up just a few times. The CDR3 loop is CASSPPWGSEKGVYGYTF. The DNA for the CDR3 is TGTGCCAGCTCACCACCTTGGGGATCGGAGAAAGGAGTCTATGGCTACACCTTC. V and J are TRBV18 and TRBJ1-2; D gene uncertain. The CDR3 has 18 amino acids. In germline, CDR1 is KGHSH, CDR2 LQKENI. V lost 0 bases and J lost 4, with 21 bases in between. Full variable domain (remainder filled in from reference TRBV18 and TRBJ1-2): NAGVMQNPRHLVRRRGQEARLRCSPMKGHSHVYWYRQLPEEGLKFMVYLQKENIIDESGMPKERFSAEFPKEGPSILRIQQVVRGDSAAYFCASSPPWGSEKGVYGYTFGSGTRLTVV.

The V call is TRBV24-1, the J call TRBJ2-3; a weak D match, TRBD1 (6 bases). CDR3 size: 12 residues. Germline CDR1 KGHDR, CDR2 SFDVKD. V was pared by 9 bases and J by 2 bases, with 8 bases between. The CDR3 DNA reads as TGTGCCACCGGGGACACCACAGATACGCAGTATTTT. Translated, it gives CATGDTTDTQYF.

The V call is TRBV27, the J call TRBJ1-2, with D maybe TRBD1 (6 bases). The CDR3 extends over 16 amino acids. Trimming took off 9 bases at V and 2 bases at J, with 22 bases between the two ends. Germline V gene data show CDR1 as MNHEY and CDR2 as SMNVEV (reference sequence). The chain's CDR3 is CASSVSGGHLNYGYTF. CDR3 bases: TGTGCCAGTAGTGTATCGGGGGGCCATCTGAACTATGGCTACACCTTC.

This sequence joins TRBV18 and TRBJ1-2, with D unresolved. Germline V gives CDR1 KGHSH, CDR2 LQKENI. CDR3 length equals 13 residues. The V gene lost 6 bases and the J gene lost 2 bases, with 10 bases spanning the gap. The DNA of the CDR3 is TGTGCCAGCTCTCTCGCGGAAAACTATGGCTACACCTTC. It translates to CASSLAENYGYTF.

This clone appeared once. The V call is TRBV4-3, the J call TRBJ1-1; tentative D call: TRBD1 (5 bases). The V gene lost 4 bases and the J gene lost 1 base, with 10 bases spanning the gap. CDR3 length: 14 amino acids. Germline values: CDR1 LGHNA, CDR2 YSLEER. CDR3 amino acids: CASSRDQGNTEAFF. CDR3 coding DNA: TGCGCCAGCAGCCGGGACCAGGGGAACACTGAAGCTTTCTTT.